This T cell receptor beta chain was documented in a study of radiation and T cells in renal cell carcinoma. The CDR3 contains 15 residues. Germline CDR1 and CDR2: LGHNA and YNFKEQ. After removal of 0 bases from V and 13 bases from J, the junction contained 10 bases not matched to a gene. Assay used: immunoSEQ multiplex PCR; TCRdb lists only in-frame clones, some missing. This sample yields about 78,000 clones, of which around 89% are seen a single time; roughly 6% belongs to the top ten. Time point indicated: blood 4 weeks post-SBRT, at nephrectomy. The treatment was: 15 Gy SBRT to primary tumor, nephrectomy 4 weeks later.

V usage is TRBV4-2 and J usage is TRBJ2-5; 11 nucleotides match TRBD2. The clonotype comes from a woman between 70 and 85 years old with renal cell carcinoma. This material consisted of blood, taken from a patient whose treatment included radiotherapy and nephrectomy. The CDR3 loop reads CASSQDTSGGLSRYF. In nucleotides, the CDR3 is TGTGCCAGCAGCCAAGATACTAGCGGGGGACTTTCACGGTACTTC.